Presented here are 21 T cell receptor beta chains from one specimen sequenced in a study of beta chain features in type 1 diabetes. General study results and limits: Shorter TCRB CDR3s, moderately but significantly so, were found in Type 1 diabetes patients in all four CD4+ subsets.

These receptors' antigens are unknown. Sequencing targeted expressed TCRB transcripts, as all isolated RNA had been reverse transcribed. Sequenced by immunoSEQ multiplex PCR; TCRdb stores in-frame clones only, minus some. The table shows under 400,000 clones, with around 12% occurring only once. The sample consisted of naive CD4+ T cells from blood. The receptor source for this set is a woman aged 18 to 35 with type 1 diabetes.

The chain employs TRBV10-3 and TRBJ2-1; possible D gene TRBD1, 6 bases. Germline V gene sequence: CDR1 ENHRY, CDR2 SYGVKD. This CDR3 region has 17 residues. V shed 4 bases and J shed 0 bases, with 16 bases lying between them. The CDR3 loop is CAISGTTGRSSYNEQFF. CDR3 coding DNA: TGTGCCATCAGTGGCACGACAGGTCGAAGCTCCTACAATGAGCAGTTCTTC.

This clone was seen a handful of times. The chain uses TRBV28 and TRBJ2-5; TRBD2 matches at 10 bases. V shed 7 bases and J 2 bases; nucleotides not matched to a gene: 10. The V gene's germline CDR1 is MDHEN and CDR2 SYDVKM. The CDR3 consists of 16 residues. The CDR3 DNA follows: TGTGCCAGCACCTTGGGGCTAGCGGGAGAGCAAGAGACCCAGTACTTC. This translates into CASTLGLAGEQETQYF.

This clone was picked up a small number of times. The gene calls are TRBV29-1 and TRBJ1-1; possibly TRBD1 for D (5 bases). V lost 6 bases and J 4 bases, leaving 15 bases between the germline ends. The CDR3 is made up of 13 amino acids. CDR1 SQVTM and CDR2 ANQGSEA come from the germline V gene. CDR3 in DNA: TGCAGCGTGGTAGCAGGGATCGGCACTGAAGCTTTCTTT. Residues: CSVVAGIGTEAFF. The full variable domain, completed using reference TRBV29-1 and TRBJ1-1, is SAVISQKPSRDICQRGTSLTIQCQVDSQVTMMFWYRQQPGQSLTLIATANQGSEATYESGFVIDKFPISRPNLTFSTLTVSNMSPEDSSIYLCSVVAGIGTEAFFGQGTRLTVV.

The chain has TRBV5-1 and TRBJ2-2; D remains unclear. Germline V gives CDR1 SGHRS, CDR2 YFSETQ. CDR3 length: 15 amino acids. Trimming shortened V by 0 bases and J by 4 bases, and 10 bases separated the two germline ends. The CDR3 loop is CASSLASTATGELFF. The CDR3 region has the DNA TGCGCCAGCAGCTTGGCTTCGACTGCCACCGGGGAGCTGTTTTTT. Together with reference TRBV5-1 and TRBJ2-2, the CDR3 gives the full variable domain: KAGVTQTPRYLIKTRGQQVTLSCSPISGHRSVSWYQQTPGQGLQFLFEYFSETQRNKGNFPGRFSGRQFSNSRSEMNVSTLELGDSALYLCASSLASTATGELFFGEGSRLTVL.

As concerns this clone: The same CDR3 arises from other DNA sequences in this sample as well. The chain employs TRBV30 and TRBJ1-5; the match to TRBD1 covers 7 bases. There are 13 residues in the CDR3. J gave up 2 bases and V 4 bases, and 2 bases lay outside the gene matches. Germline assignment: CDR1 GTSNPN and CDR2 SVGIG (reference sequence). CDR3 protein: CAWTGGGNQPQHF. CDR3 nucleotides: TGTGCCTGGACAGGGGGTGGCAATCAGCCCCAGCATTTT.

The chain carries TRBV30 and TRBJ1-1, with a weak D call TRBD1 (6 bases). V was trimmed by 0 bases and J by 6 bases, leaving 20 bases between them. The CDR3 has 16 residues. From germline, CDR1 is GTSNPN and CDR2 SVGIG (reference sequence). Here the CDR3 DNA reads TGTGCCTGGAGTGTTTCCGGCAGAGGGAAGGGGGCTGAAGCTTTCTTT. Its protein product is CAWSVSGRGKGAEAFF.

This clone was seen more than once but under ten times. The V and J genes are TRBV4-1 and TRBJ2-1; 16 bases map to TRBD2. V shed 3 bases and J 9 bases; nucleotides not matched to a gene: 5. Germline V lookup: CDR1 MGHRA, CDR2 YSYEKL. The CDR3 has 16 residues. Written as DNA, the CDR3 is TGCGCCAGCAGCCATCCGGGACTAGCGGGAGGGAGTGAGCAGTTCTTC. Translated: CASSHPGLAGGSEQFF.

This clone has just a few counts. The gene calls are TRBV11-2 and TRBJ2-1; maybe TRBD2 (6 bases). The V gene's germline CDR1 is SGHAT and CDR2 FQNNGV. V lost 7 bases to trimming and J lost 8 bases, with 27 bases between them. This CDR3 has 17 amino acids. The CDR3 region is CASTPIRDSPPGYEQFF. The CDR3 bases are TGTGCCAGCACCCCGATCCGGGACTCACCCCCCGGCTATGAGCAGTTCTTC. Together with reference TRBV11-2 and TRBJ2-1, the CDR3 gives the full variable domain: EAGVAQSPRYKIIEKRQSVAFWCNPISGHATLYWYQQILGQGPKLLIQFQNNGVVDDSQLPKDRFSAERLKGVDSTLKIQPAKLEDSAVYLCASTPIRDSPPGYEQFFGPGTRLTVL.

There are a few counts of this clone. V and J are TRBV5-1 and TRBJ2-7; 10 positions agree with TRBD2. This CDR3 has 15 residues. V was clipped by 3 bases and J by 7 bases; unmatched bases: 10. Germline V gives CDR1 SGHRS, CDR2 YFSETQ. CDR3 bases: TGCGCCAGCAGCTGGTCGTATAGCGGGAGGAAGGAGCAGTACTTC. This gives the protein CASSWSYSGRKEQYF.

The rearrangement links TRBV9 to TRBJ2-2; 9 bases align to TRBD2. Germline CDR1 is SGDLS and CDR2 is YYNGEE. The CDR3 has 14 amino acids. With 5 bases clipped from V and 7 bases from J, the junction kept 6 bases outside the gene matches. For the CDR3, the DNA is TGTGCCAGCAGACCTAGCGGGGCGGGCGGGGAGCTGTTTTTT. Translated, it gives CASRPSGAGGELFF.

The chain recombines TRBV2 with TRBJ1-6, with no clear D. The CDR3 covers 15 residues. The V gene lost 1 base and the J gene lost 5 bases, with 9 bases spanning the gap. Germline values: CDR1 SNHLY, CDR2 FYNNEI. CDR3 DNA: TGTGCCAGCAGTGAAGAGACGGGGAATAATTCACCCCTCCACTTT. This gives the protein CASSEETGNNSPLHF.

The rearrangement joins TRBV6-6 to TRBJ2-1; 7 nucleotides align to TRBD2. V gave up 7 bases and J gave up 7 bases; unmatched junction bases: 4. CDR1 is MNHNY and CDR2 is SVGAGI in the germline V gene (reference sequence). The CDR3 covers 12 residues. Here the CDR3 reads CASTLAENEQFF. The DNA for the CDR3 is TGTGCCAGCACCCTAGCGGAGAATGAGCAGTTCTTC.

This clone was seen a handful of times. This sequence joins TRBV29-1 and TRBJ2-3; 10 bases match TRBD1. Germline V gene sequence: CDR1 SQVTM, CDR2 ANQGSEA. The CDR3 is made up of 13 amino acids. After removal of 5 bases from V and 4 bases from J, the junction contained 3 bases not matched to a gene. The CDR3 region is CSVPDRGADTQYF. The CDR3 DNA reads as TGCAGCGTTCCGGACAGGGGGGCAGATACGCAGTATTTT.

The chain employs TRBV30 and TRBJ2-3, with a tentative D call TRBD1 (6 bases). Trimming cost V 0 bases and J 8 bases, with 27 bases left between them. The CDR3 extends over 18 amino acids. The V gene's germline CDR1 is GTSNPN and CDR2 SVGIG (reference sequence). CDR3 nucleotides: TGTGCCTGGAGTGTACAGGGCCTCCGGGGAACAGGATTGGGTACGCAGTATTTT. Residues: CAWSVQGLRGTGLGTQYF.

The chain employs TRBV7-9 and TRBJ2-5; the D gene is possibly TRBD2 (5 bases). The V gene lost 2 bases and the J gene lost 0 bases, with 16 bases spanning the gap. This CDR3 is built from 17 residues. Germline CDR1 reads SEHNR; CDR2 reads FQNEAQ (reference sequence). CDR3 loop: CASSLWSSAPYQETQYF. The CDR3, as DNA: TGTGCCAGCAGCTTATGGAGTAGCGCGCCGTACCAAGAGACCCAGTACTTC.

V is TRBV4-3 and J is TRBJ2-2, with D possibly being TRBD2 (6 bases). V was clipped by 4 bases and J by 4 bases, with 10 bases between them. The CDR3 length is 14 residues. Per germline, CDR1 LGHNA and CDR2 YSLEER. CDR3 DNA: TGCGCCAGCAGCCTCGAGGGAGGCACCGGGGAGCTGTTTTTT. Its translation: CASSLEGGTGELFF.

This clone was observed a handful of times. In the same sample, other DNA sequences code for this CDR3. The CDR3 spells CASSSSGGTDTQYF. CDR3 nucleotides: TGTGCCAGCAGCTCCTCGGGTGGCACAGATACGCAGTATTTT. The V and J genes are TRBV11-3 and TRBJ2-3, with D unresolved. V lost 4 bases to trimming and J lost 1 base, with 9 bases between them. This CDR3 contains 14 residues. CDR1 is SGHNT and CDR2 is YENEEA in the germline V gene.

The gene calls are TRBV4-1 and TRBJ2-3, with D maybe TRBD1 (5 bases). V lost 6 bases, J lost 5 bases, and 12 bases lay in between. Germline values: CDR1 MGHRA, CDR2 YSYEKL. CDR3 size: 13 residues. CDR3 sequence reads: CASSQTVIDTQYF. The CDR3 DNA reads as TGCGCCAGCAGTCAGACAGTAATAGATACGCAGTATTTT.

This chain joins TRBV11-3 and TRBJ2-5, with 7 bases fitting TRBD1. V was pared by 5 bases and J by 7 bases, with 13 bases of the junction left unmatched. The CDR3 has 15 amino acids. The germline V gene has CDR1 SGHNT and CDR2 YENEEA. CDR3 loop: CASSSHRQGGGTQYF. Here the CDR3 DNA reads TGTGCCAGCAGCAGCCACAGACAGGGTGGGGGGACCCAGTACTTC. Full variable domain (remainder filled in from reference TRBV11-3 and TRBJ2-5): EAGVVQSPRYKIIEKKQPVAFWCNPISGHNTLYWYLQNLGQGPELLIRYENEEAVDDSQLPKDRFSAERLKGVDSTLKIQPAELGDSAVYLCASSSHRQGGGTQYFGPGTRLLVL.

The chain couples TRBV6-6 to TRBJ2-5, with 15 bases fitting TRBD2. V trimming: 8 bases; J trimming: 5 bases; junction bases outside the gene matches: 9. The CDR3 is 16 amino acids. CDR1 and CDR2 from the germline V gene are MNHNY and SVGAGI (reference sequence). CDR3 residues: CASYQPGLAGGETQYF. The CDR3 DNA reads TGTGCCAGCTATCAACCCGGACTAGCGGGAGGGGAGACCCAGTACTTC.

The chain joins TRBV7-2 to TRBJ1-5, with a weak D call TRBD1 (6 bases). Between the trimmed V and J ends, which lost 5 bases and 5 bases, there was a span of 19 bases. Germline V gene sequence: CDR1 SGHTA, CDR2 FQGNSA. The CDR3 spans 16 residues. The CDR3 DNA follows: TGTGCCAGCAGCCCGGCAGCGGGGGCAGGGGATCAGCCCCAGCATTTT. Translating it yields CASSPAAGAGDQPQHF.